A single sample gave rise to the 23 T cell receptor beta chains below, sequenced in a study of regulatory T cells in long-lasting Graves disease. Arm-PCR of CDR3 regions and iRepertoire HTBI primers were the basis on which TCR beta libraries were built. One entry per CDR3 protein, called by TCRdb with MiXCR from the multiplex PCR reads. Among 600,000 to 650,000 distinct CDR3 sequences listed, roughly 15% were seen once. The time point here: newly diagnosed GD, antithyroid drugs for less than 3 months. The TCR library was prepared using RNA isolated from PBMCs. The sample also formed part of further work on T cells in Graves' hyperthyroidism and ophthalmopathy.

Sequencing was performed on peripheral blood mononuclear cells (PBMCs), taken at new diagnosis, from a patient treated with antithyroid drugs. These receptors were obtained from a woman in her thirties with Graves disease.

As regards this clonotype: A much larger clonotype is one base distant, so this may be a read error. The gene calls are TRBV7-9 and TRBJ2-1, with 9 bases lining up with TRBD2. The germline V gene encodes CDR1 SEHNR and CDR2 FQNEAQ (reference sequence). The CDR3 is made up of 15 amino acids. CDR3 sequence: CASSVAAGGPGEQLF. In nucleotides, the CDR3 is TGTGCCAGCAGCGTAGCGGCGGGAGGGCCGGGTGAGCAGCTCTTC.

This clonotype was counted ten times or more. J is TRBJ2-5 and V is TRBV13; unclear D gene. The CDR3 contains 15 residues. Germline V gives CDR1 PRHDT, CDR2 FYEKMQ (reference sequence). V gave up 0 bases and J gave up 5 bases, with 13 bases separating them. The CDR3 DNA follows: TGTGCCAGCAGCTTAGGCCGTGTGAGAGCGGAGACCCAGTACTTC. It yields the protein CASSLGRVRAETQYF.

The J gene is TRBJ2-1, the V gene TRBV14, with 10 bases lining up with TRBD2. Germline CDR1 is SGHDN and CDR2 is FVKESK. The CDR3 runs 18 residues. The V segment lost 0 bases and the J segment 3 bases; nucleotides outside the gene matches: 8. This CDR3 reads CASSQDPRTSGIYNEQFF. The CDR3 nucleotides are TGTGCCAGCAGCCAAGATCCGAGGACTAGCGGAATCTACAATGAGCAGTTCTTC.

This clonotype has ten or more counts. The chain recombines TRBV5-6 with TRBJ2-3; D is undetermined. The germline V and J ends were trimmed by 0 bases and 6 bases, with 11 bases remaining between them. Germline assignment: CDR1 SGHDT and CDR2 YYEEEE. The CDR3 sequence is 14 residues long. As DNA, the CDR3 is TGTGCCAGCAGCTTGGAATTGTTATCTGATACGCAGTATTTT. Translating gives CASSLELLSDTQYF.

The table lists this clonotype with many counts. The chain is built from TRBV2 and TRBJ1-2; D gene unclear. Looked up from germline, CDR1 is SNHLY and CDR2 is FYNNEI. Trimming left V 6 bases short and J 3 bases short, with 17 bases between. The CDR3 sequence is 15 residues long. CDR3 residues: CASRSVIRWDYGYTF. DNA for the CDR3: TGTGCCAGCAGGAGCGTGATCAGATGGGACTATGGCTACACCTTC.

This clonotype was detected only a few times. The chain employs TRBV19 and TRBJ2-2; D is perhaps TRBD2 (5 bases). V shed 5 bases and J shed 0 bases, with 10 bases lying between them. The length of the CDR3 is 15 residues. Per germline, CDR1 LNHDA and CDR2 SQIVND (reference sequence). The CDR3 sequence is CASSHGDTNTGELFF. CDR3 in DNA: TGTGCCAGTAGTCACGGGGATACGAACACCGGGGAGCTGTTTTTT.

The chain is built from TRBV19 and TRBJ1-6; tentatively, D is TRBD1 (5 bases). Trimming cost V 5 bases and J 8 bases, with 16 bases left between them. The CDR3 totals 15 residues. Per germline, CDR1 LNHDA and CDR2 SQIVND (reference sequence). The CDR3 is CASSLGARVDSPLHF. The CDR3 DNA reads TGTGCCAGTAGTCTCGGAGCCAGGGTTGATTCACCCCTCCACTTT.

This clonotype was recorded at least ten times. This sequence joins TRBV18 and TRBJ2-1; TRBD2 agrees at 12 bases. With V trimmed by 2 bases and J by 3 bases, 11 bases remained unmatched. Per germline, CDR1 KGHSH and CDR2 LQKENI. CDR3 size: 19 residues. In nucleotides, the CDR3 is TGTGCCAGCTCACCAAGGAAGGCTAGCGGGAGGGATAACTACAATGAGCAGTTCTTC. Translation gives CASSPRKASGRDNYNEQFF.

This clonotype showed up many times. The V gene is TRBV3-1, the J gene TRBJ2-7, with 8 bases matching TRBD2. Losses at the gene ends were 8 bases for V and 0 bases for J; bases not matched to a gene: 3. The CDR3 contains 13 residues. Looked up from germline, CDR1 is LGHDT and CDR2 is YNNKEL (reference sequence). The CDR3, as DNA: TGTGCCAGCCGGGGGGGCAGCTCCTACGAGCAGTACTTC. This translates into CASRGGSSYEQYF.

This clonotype occurred many times. The rearrangement links TRBV12-3 or TRBV12-4 to TRBJ2-2; no clear D gene. V lost 5 bases and J lost 6, with 10 bases in between. This CDR3 contains 13 residues. The DNA for the CDR3 is TGTGCCAGCAGTACCCGACACTCCGGGGAGCTGTTTTTT. Translated, it gives CASSTRHSGELFF.

V and J are TRBV3-1 and TRBJ2-7, with TRBD2 matching 11 bases. With V trimmed by 2 bases and J by 4 bases, 7 bases remained unmatched. The CDR3 consists of 16 residues. Germline V CDR1 and CDR2: LGHDT, YNNKEL (reference sequence). The CDR3, as DNA: TGTGCCAGCAGCCAAACGACTAGCGGGAAGACGTACGAGCAGTACTTC. Translating it yields CASSQTTSGKTYEQYF.

Comment on this clonotype: Given a far larger clone just one base away, this is likely a sequencing read error. The rearrangement joins TRBV28 to TRBJ1-1; D gene unclear. CDR3 length: 14 amino acids. CDR1 is MDHEN, CDR2 SYDVKM, per germline. V was cut by 9 bases and J by 3 bases, with 17 bases left in between. The CDR3 protein is CASKSQTTDTEAFF. In DNA, the CDR3 is TGTGCCAGTAAATCTCAGACAACCGACACTGAAGCTTTCTTT.

This clonotype was observed many times. The chain recombines TRBV28 with TRBJ2-1, with D perhaps TRBD1 (5 bases). V was shortened by 3 bases and J by 12 bases, with 9 bases between the two germline ends. CDR1 is MDHEN, CDR2 SYDVKM, per germline. The CDR3 loop spans 11 amino acids. DNA for the CDR3: TGTGCCAGCAGTTTCAGGGTCCGGCAGTTCTTC. The encoded protein is CASSFRVRQFF.

This clonotype occurred a few times. V is TRBV6-2 or TRBV6-3 and J is TRBJ2-5; TRBD2 agrees at 9 bases. Per the germline V gene, CDR1 is MNHEY and CDR2 is SVGEGT. The CDR3 runs to 15 residues. V lost 0 bases, J lost 1 base, and 0 bases stayed unmatched. The CDR3 DNA reads TGTGCCAGCAGTTACTCGACTAGCGGCCAAGAGACCCAGTACTTC. Translation gives CASSYSTSGQETQYF.

This chain links TRBV3-1 with TRBJ2-1, with TRBD1 as a possible D gene (6 bases). Germline CDR1 LGHDT, CDR2 YNNKEL (reference sequence). This CDR3 is built from 12 residues. The V and J ends lost 1 base and 15 bases respectively, with 13 bases between them. CDR3 sequence: CASSQAKTGRFF. The CDR3 nucleotides read TGTGCCAGCAGCCAAGCTAAGACAGGAAGGTTCTTC.

The chain employs TRBV7-9 and TRBJ2-7; D might be TRBD2 (7 bases). Between the trimmed V and J ends, which lost 0 bases and 3 bases, there was a span of 12 bases. This CDR3 region has 15 residues. Germline V gene lookup returns CDR1 SEHNR and CDR2 FQNEAQ (reference sequence). CDR3 loop: CASSLAGGPLYEQYF. In DNA form, the CDR3 reads TGTGCCAGCAGCTTAGCCGGGGGGCCTCTCTACGAGCAGTACTTC.

This clonotype was counted between two and nine times. This chain joins TRBV18 and TRBJ2-3; weak D call: TRBD2 (6 bases). V gave up 3 bases and J gave up 4 bases, with 11 bases separating them. CDR1 and CDR2 (germline): KGHSH, LQKENI. This CDR3 has 14 amino acids. CDR3 protein: CASSPRDFADTQYF. Here the CDR3 DNA reads TGTGCCAGCTCACCTAGGGACTTCGCAGATACGCAGTATTTT.

Ten or more counts support this clonotype. This chain links TRBV18 with TRBJ2-5; D not certain. This CDR3 is 16 amino acids long. Germline V gene data show CDR1 as KGHSH and CDR2 as LQKENI. V was pared by 0 bases and J by 5 bases, with 16 bases between. The CDR3 is CASSPPLRSRTETQYF. In nucleotides, the CDR3 is TGTGCCAGCTCACCACCCCTCAGGAGTCGGACGGAGACCCAGTACTTC.

At least ten counts were recorded for this clonotype. The chain is built from TRBV2 and TRBJ2-1; TRBD1 matches at 7 bases. The V and J ends lost 6 bases and 4 bases, in that order; junction bases with no gene match: 9. The germline V gene encodes CDR1 SNHLY and CDR2 FYNNEI. The CDR3 has 15 amino acids. CDR3 sequence (DNA): TGTGCCAGCAGGTCTAGGACAGGACGATACAATGAGCAGTTCTTC. It codes for CASRSRTGRYNEQFF.

Comments on this clonotype: A much larger clone lies a single base off, so this may be a read error. This rearrangement joins TRBV29-1 to TRBJ2-7, with D unclear. The CDR3 sequence is 13 residues long. The V gene's germline CDR1 is SQVTM and CDR2 ANQGSEA. The V end was cut by 5 bases, the J end by 5 bases, with 16 bases between. Written as DNA, the CDR3 is TGCAGCGTTACCGGGCCTCGCGATCACGAGCAGTACTTC. Amino acids: CSVTGPRDHEQYF.

This clonotype was counted many times. V and J are TRBV27 and TRBJ1-1, with TRBD1 matching over 7 bases. Per germline, CDR1 MNHEY and CDR2 SMNVEV (reference sequence). The CDR3 totals 14 residues. The V and J ends lost 2 bases and 7 bases, in that order; junction bases with no gene match: 7. The CDR3 sequence: CASSLNGRTGEAFF. The CDR3 nucleotides read TGTGCCAGCAGTTTAAATGGTCGGACAGGTGAAGCTTTCTTT.

V and J are TRBV25-1 and TRBJ1-1, with 8 bases identical to TRBD1. CDR3 length: 15 amino acids. Germline lookup yields CDR1 MGHDK and CDR2 SYGVNS. V gave up 6 bases and J gave up 1 base; unmatched junction bases: 7. CDR3 residues: CASRNWDRWNTEAFF. The CDR3 nucleotides read TGTGCCAGCAGAAACTGGGACAGGTGGAACACTGAAGCTTTCTTT.

This chain links TRBV5-1 with TRBJ1-1; D is unclear. The V gene lost 0 bases and the J gene lost 8 bases, with 14 bases spanning the gap. The CDR3 sequence is 14 residues long. Germline-derived CDR1 and CDR2 are SGHRS and YFSETQ. Here the CDR3 reads CASSLGDTSSEAFF. CDR3 in DNA: TGCGCCAGCAGCTTGGGGGATACCAGCTCGGAAGCTTTCTTT.